Here is one T cell receptor beta chain with its context. The antigen is not known. Each CDR3 protein gets one entry after TCRdb re-called the reads with MiXCR. The table includes more than 650,000 distinct CDR3 sequences, under 40% detected once. This CDR3 contains 11 residues. The germline V gene encodes CDR1 MNHNY and CDR2 SVGAGI (reference sequence). Trimming took off 5 bases at V and 7 bases at J, with 8 bases between the two ends. This sample is part of a study of T cell repertoires in cytomegalovirus infection. For the study at large: From public TCR beta signatures came an indication of both CMV infection and matching HLA type. Study-wide findings and caveats: CMV-specific TCR beta clonotypes restricted by HLA-C were the ones dominating the ex vivo response.

The sample was PBMCs. This clonotype originated in a human donor in good health (CMV status not recorded). Some clones in this sample may be carry-over from other donors' samples. The V and J genes are TRBV6-6 and TRBJ1-1; D gene unclear. CDR3 amino acids: CASSPALEAFF. The CDR3, as DNA: TGTGCCAGCAGTCCAGCTCTTGAAGCTTTCTTT.